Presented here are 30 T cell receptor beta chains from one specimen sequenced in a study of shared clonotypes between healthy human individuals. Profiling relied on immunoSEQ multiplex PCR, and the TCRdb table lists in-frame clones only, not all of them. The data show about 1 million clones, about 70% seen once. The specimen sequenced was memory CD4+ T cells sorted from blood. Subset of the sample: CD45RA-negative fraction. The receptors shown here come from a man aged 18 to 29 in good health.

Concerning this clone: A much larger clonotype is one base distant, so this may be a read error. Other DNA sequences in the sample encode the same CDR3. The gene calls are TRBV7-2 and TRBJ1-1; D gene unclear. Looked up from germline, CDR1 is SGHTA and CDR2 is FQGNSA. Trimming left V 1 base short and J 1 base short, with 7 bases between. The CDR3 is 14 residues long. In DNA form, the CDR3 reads TGTGCCAGCAGCTTAGGAGGGAGGAACACTGAAGCTTTCTTT. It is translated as CASSLGGRNTEAFF.

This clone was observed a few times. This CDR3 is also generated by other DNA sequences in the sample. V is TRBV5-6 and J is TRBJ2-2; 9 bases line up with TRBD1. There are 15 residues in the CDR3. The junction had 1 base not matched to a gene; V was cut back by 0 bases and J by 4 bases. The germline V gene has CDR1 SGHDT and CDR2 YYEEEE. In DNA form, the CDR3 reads TGTGCCAGCAGCTTGGACAGGGGGCGCACCGGGGAGCTGTTTTTT. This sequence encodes CASSLDRGRTGELFF.

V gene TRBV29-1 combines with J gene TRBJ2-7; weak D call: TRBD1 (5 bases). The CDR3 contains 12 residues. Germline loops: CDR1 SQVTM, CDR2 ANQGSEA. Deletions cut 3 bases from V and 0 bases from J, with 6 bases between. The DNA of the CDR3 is TGCAGCGTTGAGACAGACTCCTACGAGCAGTACTTC. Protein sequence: CSVETDSYEQYF.

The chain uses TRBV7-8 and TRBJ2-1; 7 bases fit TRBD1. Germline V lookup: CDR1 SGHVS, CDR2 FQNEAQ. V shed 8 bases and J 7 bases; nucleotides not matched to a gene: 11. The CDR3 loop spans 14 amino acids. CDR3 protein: CASRSRQGWNEQFF. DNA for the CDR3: TGTGCCAGCCGCTCCCGACAGGGTTGGAATGAGCAGTTCTTC.

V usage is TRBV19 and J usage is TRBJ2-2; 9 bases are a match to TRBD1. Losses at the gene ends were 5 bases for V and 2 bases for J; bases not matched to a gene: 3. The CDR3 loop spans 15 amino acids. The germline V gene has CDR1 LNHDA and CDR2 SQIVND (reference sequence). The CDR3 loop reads CASSYRGRNTGELFF. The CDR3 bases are TGTGCCAGTAGTTACAGGGGGCGAAACACCGGGGAGCTGTTTTTT.

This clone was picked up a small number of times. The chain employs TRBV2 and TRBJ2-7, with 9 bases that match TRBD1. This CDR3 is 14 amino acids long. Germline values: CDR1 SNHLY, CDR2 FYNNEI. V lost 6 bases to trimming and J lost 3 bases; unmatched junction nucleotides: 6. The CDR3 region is CASSSGTGFYEQYF. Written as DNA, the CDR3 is TGTGCCAGCAGCTCCGGGACAGGGTTCTACGAGCAGTACTTC.

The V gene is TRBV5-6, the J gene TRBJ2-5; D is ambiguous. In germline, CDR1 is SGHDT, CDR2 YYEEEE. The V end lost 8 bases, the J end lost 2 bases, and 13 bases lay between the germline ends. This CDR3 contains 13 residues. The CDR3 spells CASSPIFQETQYF. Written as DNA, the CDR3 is TGTGCCAGTAGTCCAATATTTCAAGAGACCCAGTACTTC.

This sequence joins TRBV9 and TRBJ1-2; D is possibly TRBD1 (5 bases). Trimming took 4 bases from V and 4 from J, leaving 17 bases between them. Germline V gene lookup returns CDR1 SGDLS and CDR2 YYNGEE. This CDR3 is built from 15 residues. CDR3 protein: CASSPRVQGGYGYTF. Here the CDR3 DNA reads TGTGCCAGCAGCCCGAGGGTCCAGGGTGGCTATGGCTACACCTTC.

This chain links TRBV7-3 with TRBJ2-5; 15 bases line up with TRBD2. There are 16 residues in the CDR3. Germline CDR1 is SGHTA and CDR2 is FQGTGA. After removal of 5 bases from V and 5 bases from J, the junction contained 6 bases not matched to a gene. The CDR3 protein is CASSPGLAGGTETQYF. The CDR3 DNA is TGTGCCAGCAGCCCGGGACTAGCGGGGGGAACTGAGACCCAGTACTTC.

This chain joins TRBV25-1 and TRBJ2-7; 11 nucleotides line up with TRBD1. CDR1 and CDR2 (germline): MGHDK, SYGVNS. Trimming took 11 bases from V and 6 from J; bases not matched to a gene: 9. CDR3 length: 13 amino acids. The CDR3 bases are TGTGCCGCAAGGGGACAGGGGGGGGGCGAGCAGTACTTC. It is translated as CAARGQGGGEQYF.

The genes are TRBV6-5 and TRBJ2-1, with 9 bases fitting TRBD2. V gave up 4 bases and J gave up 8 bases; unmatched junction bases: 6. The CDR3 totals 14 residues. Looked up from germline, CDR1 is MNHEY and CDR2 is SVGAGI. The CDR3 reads CASSLAGAPDEQFF. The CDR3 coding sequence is TGTGCCAGCAGTTTAGCGGGAGCTCCGGATGAGCAGTTCTTC.

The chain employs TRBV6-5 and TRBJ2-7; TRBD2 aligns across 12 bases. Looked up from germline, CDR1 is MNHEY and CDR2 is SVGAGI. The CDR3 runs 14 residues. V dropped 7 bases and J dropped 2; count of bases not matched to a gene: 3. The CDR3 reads CASTRLAGAYEQYF. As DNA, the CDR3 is TGTGCCAGCACCAGACTAGCGGGGGCCTACGAGCAGTACTTC.

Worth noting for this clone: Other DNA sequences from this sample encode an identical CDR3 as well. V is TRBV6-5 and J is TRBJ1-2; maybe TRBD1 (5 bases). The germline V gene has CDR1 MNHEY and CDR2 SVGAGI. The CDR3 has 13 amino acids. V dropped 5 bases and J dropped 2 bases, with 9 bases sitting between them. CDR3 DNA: TGTGCCAGCAGTAGGGGTCAGAACTATGGCTACACCTTC. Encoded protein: CASSRGQNYGYTF.

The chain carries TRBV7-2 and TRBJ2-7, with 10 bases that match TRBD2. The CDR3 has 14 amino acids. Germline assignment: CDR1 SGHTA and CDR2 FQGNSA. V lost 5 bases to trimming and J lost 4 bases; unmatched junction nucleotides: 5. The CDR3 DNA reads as TGTGCCAGCAGCGTTAGCGGGAGGTTGTACGAGCAGTACTTC. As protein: CASSVSGRLYEQYF.

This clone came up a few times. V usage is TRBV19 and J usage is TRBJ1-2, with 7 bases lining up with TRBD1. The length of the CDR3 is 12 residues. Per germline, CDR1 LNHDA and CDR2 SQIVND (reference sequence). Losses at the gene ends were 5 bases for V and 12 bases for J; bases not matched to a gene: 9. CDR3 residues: CASSAQGRENTF. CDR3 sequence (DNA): TGTGCCAGTAGTGCACAGGGGAGGGAGAACACCTTC.

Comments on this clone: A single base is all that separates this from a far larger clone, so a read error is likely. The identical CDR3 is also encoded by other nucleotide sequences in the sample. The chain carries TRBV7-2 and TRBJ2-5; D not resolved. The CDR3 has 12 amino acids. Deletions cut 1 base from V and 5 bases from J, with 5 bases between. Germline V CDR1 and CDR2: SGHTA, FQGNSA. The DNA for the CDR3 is TGTGCCAGCAGCTTAGGGTGGGAGACCCAGTACTTC. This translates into CASSLGWETQYF.

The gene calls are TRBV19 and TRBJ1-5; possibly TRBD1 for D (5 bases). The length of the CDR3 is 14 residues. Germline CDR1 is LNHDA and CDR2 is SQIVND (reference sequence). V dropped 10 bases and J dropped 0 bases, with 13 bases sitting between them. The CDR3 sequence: CATSTVTSNQPQHF. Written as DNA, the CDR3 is TGTGCCACTTCGACAGTAACTAGCAATCAGCCCCAGCATTTT.

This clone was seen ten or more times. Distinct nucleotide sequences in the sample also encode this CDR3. Here the CDR3 reads CAISGTNYEQYF. The CDR3 bases are TGTGCCATCAGTGGGACCAACTACGAGCAGTACTTC. V and J are TRBV10-3 and TRBJ2-7; D call uncertain. The CDR3 consists of 12 residues. V was cut by 4 bases and J by 3 bases, with 7 bases left in between. The V gene's germline CDR1 is ENHRY and CDR2 SYGVKD.

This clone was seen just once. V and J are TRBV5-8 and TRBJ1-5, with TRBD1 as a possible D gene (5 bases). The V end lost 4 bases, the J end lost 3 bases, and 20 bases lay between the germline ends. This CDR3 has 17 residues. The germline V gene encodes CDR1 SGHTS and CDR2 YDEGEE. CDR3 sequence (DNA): TGTGCCAGCAGCGAGCCACCACAGGTCAAAATCAATCAGCCCCAGCATTTT. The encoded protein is CASSEPPQVKINQPQHF.

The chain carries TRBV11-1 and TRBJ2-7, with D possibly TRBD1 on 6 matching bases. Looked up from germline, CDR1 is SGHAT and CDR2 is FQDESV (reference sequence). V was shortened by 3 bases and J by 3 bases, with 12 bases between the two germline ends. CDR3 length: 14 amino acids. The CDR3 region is CASSFGRQVYEQYF. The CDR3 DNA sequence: TGTGCCAGCAGCTTCGGACGACAGGTCTACGAGCAGTACTTC.

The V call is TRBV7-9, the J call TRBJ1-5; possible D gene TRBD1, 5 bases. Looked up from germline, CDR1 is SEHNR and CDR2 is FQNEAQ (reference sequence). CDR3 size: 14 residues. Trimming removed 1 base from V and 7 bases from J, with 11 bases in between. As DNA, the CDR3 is TGTGCCAGCAGCTTAGAGGATTGGGGCCAGCCCCAGCATTTT. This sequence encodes CASSLEDWGQPQHF.

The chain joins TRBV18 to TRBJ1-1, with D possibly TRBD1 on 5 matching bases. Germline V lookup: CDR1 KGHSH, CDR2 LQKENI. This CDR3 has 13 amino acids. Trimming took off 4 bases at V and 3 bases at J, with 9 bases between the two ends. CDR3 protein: CASSQGLDTEAFF. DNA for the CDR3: TGTGCCAGCTCACAGGGGCTTGACACTGAAGCTTTCTTT.

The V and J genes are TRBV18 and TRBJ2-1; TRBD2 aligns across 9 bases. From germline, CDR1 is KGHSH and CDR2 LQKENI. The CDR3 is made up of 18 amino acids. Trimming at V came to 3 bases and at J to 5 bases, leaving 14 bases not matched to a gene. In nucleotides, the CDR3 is TGTGCCAGCTCACCGCTCCTTGGGGCTAGCGGGGTTAACAATGAGCAGTTCTTC. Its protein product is CASSPLLGASGVNNEQFF.

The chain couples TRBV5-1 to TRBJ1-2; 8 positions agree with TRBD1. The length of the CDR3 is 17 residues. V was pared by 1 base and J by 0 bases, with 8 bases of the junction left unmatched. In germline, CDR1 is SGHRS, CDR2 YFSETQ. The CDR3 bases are TGCGCCAGCAGCTTGAGGGGACAGGCCCAAGCTAACTATGGCTACACCTTC. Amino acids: CASSLRGQAQANYGYTF.

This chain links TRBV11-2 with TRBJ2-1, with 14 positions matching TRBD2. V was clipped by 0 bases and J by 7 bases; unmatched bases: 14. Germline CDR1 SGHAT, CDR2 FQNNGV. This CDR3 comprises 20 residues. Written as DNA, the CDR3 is TGTGCCAGCAGCTTAGACCGAACACCCGGACTAGCGGGAGGAAGGAATGAGCAGTTCTTC. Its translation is CASSLDRTPGLAGGRNEQFF.

The CDR3 loop is CASSLTGQGSYEQYF. The CDR3 DNA follows: TGTGCCAGCAGCTTAACGGGACAGGGCTCCTACGAGCAGTACTTC. The V call is TRBV7-2, the J call TRBJ2-7; 9 bases line up with TRBD1. This CDR3 region has 15 residues. V shed 2 bases and J 0 bases; nucleotides not matched to a gene: 2. Germline CDR1 reads SGHTA; CDR2 reads FQGNSA.

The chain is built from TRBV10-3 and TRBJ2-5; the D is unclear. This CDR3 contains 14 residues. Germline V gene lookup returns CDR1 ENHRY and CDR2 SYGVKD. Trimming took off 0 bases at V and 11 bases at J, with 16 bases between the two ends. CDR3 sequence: CAISESGPVQVQYF. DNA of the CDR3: TGTGCCATCAGTGAGTCCGGGCCAGTCCAGGTGCAGTACTTC.

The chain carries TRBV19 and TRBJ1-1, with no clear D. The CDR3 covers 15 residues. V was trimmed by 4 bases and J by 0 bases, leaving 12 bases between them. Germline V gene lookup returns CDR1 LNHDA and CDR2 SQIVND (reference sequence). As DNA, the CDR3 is TGTGCCAGTAGTACCCAACGCAGGTTGAACACTGAAGCTTTCTTT. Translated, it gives CASSTQRRLNTEAFF. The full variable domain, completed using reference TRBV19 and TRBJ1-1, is DGGITQSPKYLFRKEGQNVTLSCEQNLNHDAMYWYRQDPGQGLRLIYYSQIVNDFQKGDIAEGYSVSREKKESFPLTVTSAQKNPTAFYLCASSTQRRLNTEAFFGQGTRLTVV.

The CDR3 here is CASSLLGSASEKLFF. In DNA, the CDR3 is TGTGCCAGCAGTTTATTAGGGAGCGCTTCTGAAAAACTGTTTTTT. This chain uses TRBV27 with TRBJ1-4; no clear D. CDR3 size: 15 residues. CDR1 and CDR2 from the germline V gene are MNHEY and SMNVEV (reference sequence). Deletions cut 1 base from V and 7 bases from J, with 13 bases between.

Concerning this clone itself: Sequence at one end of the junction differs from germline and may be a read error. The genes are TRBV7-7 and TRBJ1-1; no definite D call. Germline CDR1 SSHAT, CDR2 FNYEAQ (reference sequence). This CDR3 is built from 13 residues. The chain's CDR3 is CASSLKVNTEAFF. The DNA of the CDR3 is TGTGCTAGCAGCTTAAAGGTGAACACTGAAGCTTTCTTT. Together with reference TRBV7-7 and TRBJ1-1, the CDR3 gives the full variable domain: GAGVSQSPRYKVTKRGQDVTLRCDPISSHATLYWYQQALGQGPEFLTYFNYEAQPDKSGLPSDRFSAERPEGSISTLTIQRTEQRDSAMYRCASSLKVNTEAFFGQGTRLTVV.